Shown below are 18 T cell receptor beta chains from a single sample sequenced in a study of blood T cell repertoires in COVID-19. Assay: immunoSEQ multiplex PCR; the TCRdb copy retains only in-frame clones and omits some. The sample lists 200,000 or so clones, roughly 79% occurring once. Sequences were obtained from peripheral blood. The receptors were gathered from a woman aged 80 or over with COVID-19, enrolled during active disease.

The J gene is TRBJ1-1, the V gene TRBV5-1, with a weak D call TRBD1 (6 bases). V shed 4 bases and J shed 1 base, with 8 bases lying between them. The CDR3 spans 13 residues. Germline values: CDR1 SGHRS, CDR2 YFSETQ. Here the CDR3 reads CASSMTGNTEAFF. The DNA for the CDR3 is TGCGCCAGCAGCATGACAGGGAACACTGAAGCTTTCTTT. The variable domain in full, completed from reference TRBV5-1 and TRBJ1-1, reads KAGVTQTPRYLIKTRGQQVTLSCSPISGHRSVSWYQQTPGQGLQFLFEYFSETQRNKGNFPGRFSGRQFSNSRSEMNVSTLELGDSALYLCASSMTGNTEAFFGQGTRLTVV.

This sequence joins TRBV24-1 and TRBJ1-3; TRBD1 matches at 7 bases. Germline CDR1 is KGHDR and CDR2 is SFDVKD. Trimming at V came to 4 bases and at J to 0 bases, leaving 14 bases not matched to a gene. The CDR3 length is 19 residues. The CDR3 protein is CATSEPGDSPTLSGNTIYF. The CDR3 nucleotides read TGTGCCACCAGTGAACCTGGGGACAGTCCGACCCTCTCTGGAAACACCATATATTTT.

The J gene is TRBJ2-2, the V gene TRBV3-1 (or the pseudogene TRBV3-2); TRBD1 matches 12 bases. Germline lookup yields CDR1 LGHDT and CDR2 YNNKEL (reference sequence). The CDR3 consists of 16 residues. Trimming removed 3 bases from V and 7 bases from J; junction bases left unmatched: 6. CDR3 in DNA: TGTGCCAGCAGCCACCCGGGACAGGGGGCAGTCGGGGAGCTGTTTTTT. Its translation is CASSHPGQGAVGELFF.

The chain links TRBV6-5 to TRBJ1-5; D remains unclear. Deletions cut 6 bases from V and 9 bases from J, with 15 bases between. CDR1 is MNHEY and CDR2 is SVGAGI in the germline V gene. The CDR3 loop spans 13 amino acids. The CDR3 DNA reads as TGTGCCAGCAGACTGGATACTAGGTGGCCCCAGCATTTT. Translating it yields CASRLDTRWPQHF.

This rearrangement joins TRBV29-1 to TRBJ2-3; TRBD1 is a possible D gene (5 bases). Germline lookup yields CDR1 SQVTM and CDR2 ANQGSEA. The CDR3 contains 13 residues. Trimming stripped 4 bases from V and 1 base from J, with 9 bases between. The CDR3 sequence: CSVVQGGTDTQYF. In DNA, the CDR3 is TGCAGCGTTGTCCAGGGTGGCACAGATACGCAGTATTTT.

V is TRBV2 and J is TRBJ1-6, with TRBD1 matching over 7 bases. The CDR3 spans 15 residues. Trimming took 6 bases from V and 6 from J; bases not matched to a gene: 8. Germline V gene data show CDR1 as SNHLY and CDR2 as FYNNEI. The DNA of the CDR3 is TGTGCCAGCAGGGGTCGGACAGGCGGTAATTCACCCCTCCACTTT. Translation gives CASRGRTGGNSPLHF.

CDR3 protein: CASSQDRARSSYNEQFF. The CDR3 coding sequence is TGCGCCAGCAGCCAAGATCGCGCACGGAGCTCCTACAATGAGCAGTTCTTC. This chain joins TRBV4-3 and TRBJ2-1, with D hard to call. Germline V gene data show CDR1 as LGHNA and CDR2 as YSLEER. The CDR3 is 17 amino acids. V lost 0 bases, J lost 0 bases, and 12 bases lay in between.

This clone showed up just a few times. This CDR3 is CATSDQDREAFF. CDR3 coding DNA: TGTGCCACCAGTGACCAGGACAGGGAGGCTTTCTTT. The chain recombines TRBV24-1 with TRBJ1-1; 8 bases fit TRBD1. The CDR3 is 12 residues long. V lost 4 bases, J lost 11 bases, and 5 bases stayed unmatched. CDR1 KGHDR and CDR2 SFDVKD come from the germline V gene.

The rearrangement uses TRBV19 and TRBJ2-2; D is possibly TRBD1 (6 bases). The CDR3 has 14 residues. Trimming cost V 7 bases and J 4 bases, with 13 bases left between them. The germline gives CDR1 LNHDA, CDR2 SQIVND (reference sequence). CDR3 sequence reads: CASKQGVGTGELFF. The CDR3 coding sequence is TGTGCCAGTAAACAGGGAGTCGGCACCGGGGAGCTGTTTTTT. Variable domain in full (rest from reference TRBV19 and TRBJ2-2): DGGITQSPKYLFRKEGQNVTLSCEQNLNHDAMYWYRQDPGQGLRLIYYSQIVNDFQKGDIAEGYSVSREKKESFPLTVTSAQKNPTAFYLCASKQGVGTGELFFGEGSRLTVL.

The chain links TRBV7-2 to TRBJ2-1; perhaps TRBD1 as D (6 bases). Germline lookup yields CDR1 SGHTA and CDR2 FQGNSA. V was shortened by 1 base and J by 10 bases, with 11 bases between the two germline ends. The CDR3 extends over 13 amino acids. As DNA, the CDR3 is TGTGCCAGCAGCTTAGGAAGAGACAGGGAGCAGTTCTTC. Its protein is CASSLGRDREQFF. The variable domain in full, completed from reference TRBV7-2 and TRBJ2-1, reads GAGVSQSPSNKVTEKGKDVELRCDPISGHTALYWYRQSLGQGLEFLIYFQGNSAPDKSGLPSDRFSAERTGGSVSTLTIQRTQQEDSAVYLCASSLGRDREQFFGPGTRLTVL.

This clone occurred a few times. The chain joins TRBV6-6 to TRBJ2-1, with unresolved D. The CDR3 is 16 amino acids. The V end was cut by 6 bases, the J end by 8 bases, with 23 bases between. Germline-derived CDR1 and CDR2 are MNHNY and SVGAGI (reference sequence). As DNA, the CDR3 is TGTGCCAGCAGCCGACTCGGGTTTGCGACCACCGATGAGCAGTTCTTC. This translates into CASSRLGFATTDEQFF.

The sample holds many counts of this clone. J is TRBJ2-7 and V is TRBV28; maybe TRBD1 (6 bases). CDR1 and CDR2 from the germline V gene are MDHEN and SYDVKM. There are 15 residues in the CDR3. The V gene lost 6 bases and the J gene lost 0 bases, with 15 bases spanning the gap. The CDR3 sequence: CASSPTGYYSYEQYF. CDR3 nucleotides: TGTGCCAGCAGCCCTACAGGGTACTACTCCTACGAGCAGTACTTC.

The chain carries TRBV25-1 and TRBJ2-3; 10 bases are a match to TRBD1. The CDR3 extends over 16 amino acids. Germline values: CDR1 MGHDK, CDR2 SYGVNS. V was pared by 5 bases and J by 2 bases, with 7 bases of the junction left unmatched. The CDR3 DNA follows: TGTGCCAGCAGTACGTGGGGACAGGGGCCCACAGATACGCAGTATTTT. Protein product: CASSTWGQGPTDTQYF.

V gene TRBV6-1 combines with J gene TRBJ1-1, with a possible D match to TRBD1 (6 bases). Germline CDR1 and CDR2: MNHNS and SASEGT. The CDR3 extends over 12 amino acids. V lost 3 bases and J 10 bases, leaving 12 bases between the germline ends. The CDR3 DNA reads as TGTGCCAGCAGTGATACAGGGATAGGAGCTTTCTTT. Amino acid sequence: CASSDTGIGAFF.

The gene calls are TRBV7-9 and TRBJ2-7; D may be TRBD1 (5 bases). Per germline, CDR1 SEHNR and CDR2 FQNEAQ (reference sequence). With 4 bases removed from V and 7 bases from J, the gap between germline ends came to 8 bases. This CDR3 contains 11 residues. CDR3 residues: CASSSQGEQYF. The CDR3 DNA reads TGTGCCAGCAGCTCGCAGGGTGAGCAGTACTTC. The variable domain in full, completed from reference TRBV7-9 and TRBJ2-7, reads DTGVSQNPRHKITKRGQNVTFRCDPISEHNRLYWYRQTLGQGPEFLTYFQNEAQLEKSRLLSDRFSAERPKGSFSTLEIQRTEQGDSAMYLCASSSQGEQYFGPGTRLTVT.

This clone was recorded once. CDR3: CASSDRQGMNTEAFF. In DNA form, the CDR3 reads TGTGCCAGCAGTGACCGACAGGGTATGAACACTGAAGCTTTCTTT. The chain recombines TRBV28 with TRBJ1-1, with TRBD1 identical over 7 bases. The V segment lost 5 bases and the J segment 0 bases; nucleotides outside the gene matches: 6. This CDR3 is 15 amino acids long. Germline loops: CDR1 MDHEN, CDR2 SYDVKM.

This chain uses TRBV5-8 with TRBJ2-1, with unresolved D. Looked up from germline, CDR1 is SGHTS and CDR2 is YDEGEE. The CDR3 contains 12 residues. Between the trimmed V and J ends, which lost 6 bases and 4 bases, there was a span of 8 bases. The CDR3 DNA reads TGTGCCAGCACCCCAGAATACAATGAGCAGTTCTTC. It yields the protein CASTPEYNEQFF.

The chain couples TRBV2 to TRBJ1-4; 7 bases are shared with TRBD1. V lost 3 bases and J lost 8; bases outside the gene matches: 6. CDR3 size: 14 residues. In germline, CDR1 is SNHLY, CDR2 FYNNEI. The CDR3 reads CASSDGQGDEKLFF. The CDR3 DNA reads as TGTGCCAGCAGTGACGGGCAGGGGGACGAAAAACTGTTTTTT.